This TCR beta chain originates from a study of CXCR3-negative and CXCR3-positive naive CD8 T cells (dated by TCRdb to between 2018 and 2021). Concerning the study at large: In total, 130 million to 150 million TRB reads were obtained, corresponding to roughly 1.5 +/- 0.3 million reads per library. Naive subsets from about 5 donors and memory cells from 3 donors were included in the TRBV-TRBJ cluster analysis. The diversity and physicochemical repertoire analyses included ten to eleven donors pooled from two independent experiments.

Remarks on this clonotype: Its antigen specificity is not known.

The data were produced on a NextSeq 550. The Human TCR Profiling Kit (MiLaboratory) was used to make UMI-labeled 5' RACE TRB cDNA libraries. The full amount of extracted RNA was used for cDNA synthesis, and the full amount of resulting cDNA was used for PCR amplification. Libraries were prepared in parallel with an identical number of PCR cycles. Processing in the source paper ran as follows. MIGEC and MiXCR extracted about 53,000 +/- 10,000 unique UMI-labeled TRB cDNA molecules per library, requiring at least two reads per UMI. On average, each library contained approximately 40,000 +/- 10,000 functional in-frame TRB CDR3 nucleotide clonotypes without stop codons. Diversity metrics, including normalized Shannon-Wiener and Chao1, were computed in VDJtools after downsampling to 5000 UMI-labeled TRB molecules per sample. Clonotype-size-weighted physicochemical properties of the central five CDR3 residues (interaction energy, strength, volume and Kidera factor 4) were computed in VDJtools. With the reads reprocessed by TCRdb, a single entry stands for each CDR3 protein sequence and no DNA is reported. The authors' filters were not applied to this entry. This sample's table contains roughly 24,000 distinct CDR3 sequences. The top ten hold about 3% of the sample.

Each CD8+ T cell subset was flow-sorted in triplicate, and 250,000 to 300,000 cells per subset were placed directly into RLT lysis buffer. To keep memory contaminants out, a stringent definition of naive CD8+ T cells was applied: CD45RO-CCR7+CD27+CD95-. Standard density gradient centrifugation was used to isolate peripheral blood mononuclear cells from buffy coats. Naive CXCR3-negative and CXCR3-positive CD8+ T cells were flow-sorted using a FACSAria III. An RNeasy Mini Kit was used to extract total RNA from the sorted cells. Per the germline V gene, SQVTM is the CDR1 and ANQGSEA is the CDR2. There are 18 amino acids in the CDR3, from cysteine to phenylalanine inclusive. DNA is not recorded here. General conclusions and limits of the study: Because CXCR3 expression was partially decreased after cryopreservation, freshly isolated PBMCs were used for most assays. Naive CXCR3-negative and CXCR3-positive cells from the same donor showed similar TRBV-TRBJ usage, whereas memory cells showed distinct patterns. Repertoire diversity was comparably high in both naive subsets but much lower in memory CD8+ T cells. Because surface CD5, which is linked to self-reactivity in mice, was comparable between the naive subsets, TCR interaction strength was also inferred from the physicochemical properties of TRB CDR3s. TRB CDR3s from CXCR3-positive naive cells showed higher hydrophobicity (lower Kidera factor 4), lower energy, and higher strength and volume indices than CXCR3-negative naive cells.

The chain employs TRBV29-1 and TRBJ2-3; TCRdb's D call, TRBD2, is unchecked because there is no DNA. The receptor comes from a human donor in good health. Some clones in this sample may be carry-over from other donors' samples. Sequenced: naive CXCR3- CD8+ T cells from blood. The label giving this sample's cell subset or site can be read as: CD45RO-CCR7+CD27+CD95- naive CD8+ T cells lacking CXCR3 (TNR3-). The CDR3 region has the sequence CSVVPYIGRDPSTDTQYF.